The 29 T cell receptor beta chains in this list originate from one sample, sequenced in a study of naive and memory T cell subsets. Both TRBC1 and TRBC2 were covered by a beta constant-region primer of two equimolar oligonucleotides. TCRdb called the UMI-ligation and nested PCR reads again in MiXCR, with one record for every CDR3 protein. Of 130,000 to 150,000 distinct CDR3 sequences detected, 15% to 20% appear once; the ten largest clones hold about 0.15%. The sequenced sample consisted of naive CD4+ T cells from blood. These receptors came from a human donor in good health.

This clonotype was counted only a few times. This chain joins TRBV10-3 and TRBJ2-2; 9 nucleotides match TRBD2. There are 17 residues in the CDR3. The V gene end was trimmed by 3 bases and the J gene end by 1 base; junction bases not matched to a gene: 6. Germline assignment: CDR1 ENHRY and CDR2 SYGVKD. CDR3 residues: CAISERLAGLNTGELFF. Written as DNA, the CDR3 is TGTGCCATCAGTGAAAGGCTAGCGGGACTGAACACCGGGGAGCTGTTTTTT.

This clonotype was seen more than once but under ten times. V is TRBV4-3 and J is TRBJ2-4, with D possibly matching TRBD1 (5 bases). V was shortened by 1 base and J by 0 bases, with 16 bases between the two germline ends. CDR1 LGHNA and CDR2 YSLEER come from the germline V gene. The CDR3 loop spans 18 amino acids. CDR3 in DNA: TGCGCCAGCAGCCAAGGGGCTCAGGGATCCTTAGCCAAAAACATTCAGTACTTC. Amino acid sequence: CASSQGAQGSLAKNIQYF.

The rearrangement joins TRBV5-1 to TRBJ1-5, with 7 bases matching TRBD1. Germline lookup yields CDR1 SGHRS and CDR2 YFSETQ. V trimming: 0 bases; J trimming: 6 bases; junction bases outside the gene matches: 6. CDR3 size: 15 residues. The CDR3 reads CASSLEGAGSQPQHF. The CDR3 DNA follows: TGCGCCAGCAGCTTGGAGGGGGCGGGTTCTCAGCCCCAGCATTTT.

DNA for the CDR3: TGTGCCAGCAGCCCCCAGGACAGTCCGAGCGAGCAGTACTTC. This gives the protein CASSPQDSPSEQYF. The chain recombines TRBV12-3 or TRBV12-4 with TRBJ2-7; perhaps TRBD1 as D (6 bases). The V gene lost 6 bases and the J gene lost 6 bases, with 18 bases spanning the gap. The CDR3 is 14 amino acids.

This clonotype was seen a handful of times. The chain uses TRBV6-1 and TRBJ1-1, with D possibly TRBD1 on 5 matching bases. The germline gives CDR1 MNHNS, CDR2 SASEGT. The CDR3 is 14 amino acids. Trimming took off 4 bases at V and 3 bases at J, with 12 bases between the two ends. The DNA for the CDR3 is TGTGCCAGCAGTGCGGGGACGTCTGACACTGAAGCTTTCTTT. It specifies CASSAGTSDTEAFF.

This clonotype was picked up a small number of times. This chain uses TRBV5-1 with TRBJ2-1, with D uncertain. The CDR3 covers 15 residues. Germline V CDR1 and CDR2: SGHRS, YFSETQ. V lost 0 bases to trimming and J lost 6 bases, with 13 bases between them. The chain's CDR3 is CASSLERVALNEQFF. The DNA of the CDR3 is TGCGCCAGCAGCTTGGAACGGGTAGCTCTCAATGAGCAGTTCTTC.

This chain joins TRBV29-1 and TRBJ1-1; D is unclear. There are 13 residues in the CDR3. V was shortened by 7 bases and J by 0 bases, with 12 bases between the two germline ends. Germline CDR1 reads SQVTM; CDR2 reads ANQGSEA. The DNA of the CDR3 is TGCAGCGCCGACGGGCAGATGAACACTGAAGCTTTCTTT. It specifies CSADGQMNTEAFF.

CDR3 DNA: TGCAGTGCTACCTCTCCCGGGACAGGTGTCCTCGAGCAGTACTTC. Translating it yields CSATSPGTGVLEQYF. The V call is TRBV20-1, the J call TRBJ2-7; 8 bases match TRBD1. From germline, CDR1 is DFQATT and CDR2 SNEGSKA (reference sequence). The CDR3 runs to 15 residues. With V trimmed by 4 bases and J by 6 bases, 14 bases remained unmatched.

This sequence joins TRBV3-1 and TRBJ2-3; no firm D call. V was pared by 4 bases and J by 0 bases, with 8 bases between. The CDR3 spans 14 residues. CDR1 is LGHDT, CDR2 YNNKEL, per germline (reference sequence). The CDR3 region is CASSRGPSTDTQYF. The CDR3 DNA sequence: TGTGCCAGCAGCCGTGGACCGAGCACAGATACGCAGTATTTT.

This clonotype was found a few times. This chain uses TRBV4-2 with TRBJ2-7; 7 nucleotides match TRBD2. The V gene's germline CDR1 is LGHNA and CDR2 YNFKEQ. The CDR3 extends over 15 amino acids. The trim removed 4 bases at V and 6 bases at J, leaving 12 bases unmatched. The CDR3 loop reads CASSRGLAARPEQYF. The CDR3 DNA reads TGTGCCAGCAGCCGGGGCCTAGCGGCCAGGCCCGAGCAGTACTTC.

With respect to this clonotype: At one end, the junction sequence differs from germline, possibly due to a read error. The genes are TRBV5-1 and TRBJ2-2; D uncertain. This CDR3 is 13 amino acids long. Germline V gene lookup returns CDR1 SGHRS and CDR2 YFSETQ. As DNA, the CDR3 is TGCGACAGCAGCTCAAACACTGGCGGGGAGCTGTTTTTT. Translating gives CDSSSNTGGELFF.

This chain links TRBV3-1 with TRBJ2-1, with 8 positions matching TRBD2. Looked up from germline, CDR1 is LGHDT and CDR2 is YNNKEL (reference sequence). The CDR3 totals 17 residues. V gave up 1 base and J gave up 3 bases; unmatched junction bases: 8. CDR3 loop: CASSQVEREGLYNEQFF. As DNA, the CDR3 is TGTGCCAGCAGCCAAGTGGAACGGGAGGGTCTCTACAATGAGCAGTTCTTC.

In this sample, this clonotype turned up many times. The chain is built from TRBV12-3 or TRBV12-4 and TRBJ2-7; weak D call: TRBD2 (5 bases). The V end lost 1 base, the J end lost 0 bases, and 13 bases lay between the germline ends. CDR3 length: 16 amino acids. The CDR3 nucleotides are TGTGCCAGCAGTTTAGGTTCGCGGGCAGACTCCTACGAGCAGTACTTC. This translates into CASSLGSRADSYEQYF.

The genes are TRBV3-1 and TRBJ2-7, with D maybe TRBD2 (6 bases). The CDR3 runs to 13 residues. The germline V gene has CDR1 LGHDT and CDR2 YNNKEL (reference sequence). Trimming removed 5 bases at V and 3 bases at J, with 11 bases between. The DNA of the CDR3 is TGTGCCAGCAGCGTCGGACTAAACTACGAGCAGTACTTC. Translated, it gives CASSVGLNYEQYF.

This clonotype was detected only a few times. The genes are TRBV27 and TRBJ2-1; D is unclear. The germline CDR1 and CDR2 sequences are MNHEY and SMNVEV (reference sequence). The CDR3 has 16 amino acids. V was trimmed by 0 bases and J by 0 bases, leaving 9 bases between them. In nucleotides, the CDR3 is TGTGCCAGCAGTTTATCCAGGCGGACCTCCTACAATGAGCAGTTCTTC. It encodes CASSLSRRTSYNEQFF.

The chain carries TRBV12-3 or TRBV12-4 and TRBJ1-5; 7 bases are shared with TRBD1. The V and J ends lost 7 bases and 2 bases, in that order; junction bases with no gene match: 8. This CDR3 has 15 amino acids. CDR3 region: CASTDRVGGNQPQHF. In DNA, the CDR3 is TGTGCCAGCACCGACAGGGTAGGAGGCAATCAGCCCCAGCATTTT.

J is TRBJ2-7 and V is TRBV6-6, with 9 positions matching TRBD2. The germline gives CDR1 MNHNY, CDR2 SVGAGI (reference sequence). The trim removed 0 bases at V and 4 bases at J, leaving 7 bases unmatched. This CDR3 has 16 amino acids. CDR3 sequence: CASSYSKAGGPYEQYF. DNA of the CDR3: TGTGCCAGCAGTTACTCGAAAGCGGGAGGACCATACGAGCAGTACTTC.

A few counts support this clonotype. V and J are TRBV7-2 and TRBJ2-3, with D unresolved. Trimming removed 1 base at V and 1 base at J, with 6 bases between. The CDR3 length is 14 residues. CDR1 and CDR2 (germline): SGHTA, FQGNSA. This chain's CDR3 is CASSLDTGTDTQYF. The CDR3 DNA reads TGTGCCAGCAGCTTAGATACCGGCACAGATACGCAGTATTTT.

In its sample, this clonotype was seen a few times. The J gene is TRBJ2-4, the V gene TRBV20-1; 7 bases line up with TRBD1. The CDR3 contains 13 residues. Trimming at V came to 8 bases and at J to 7 bases, leaving 11 bases not matched to a gene. Germline CDR1 reads DFQATT; CDR2 reads SNEGSKA (reference sequence). The CDR3 bases are TGCAGTACCCGGGGACAGATTGTTAACATTCAGTACTTC. It codes for CSTRGQIVNIQYF.

This clonotype was seen more than once but under ten times. The gene calls are TRBV4-1 and TRBJ2-1; no clear D gene. The V and J ends lost 4 bases and 0 bases respectively, with 13 bases between them. The germline CDR1 and CDR2 sequences are MGHRA and YSYEKL. There are 16 residues in the CDR3. CDR3 bases: TGCGCCAGCAGCCCAATACGGGTCAGCTCCTACAATGAGCAGTTCTTC. Residues: CASSPIRVSSYNEQFF.

This clonotype was observed a few times. The CDR3 DNA reads TGCAGCGTCGGGGGAAGACAGGCGAACACTGAAGCTTTCTTT. This translates into CSVGGRQANTEAFF. The chain couples TRBV29-1 to TRBJ1-1; TRBD1 might be the D (6 bases). V was pared by 6 bases and J by 1 base, with 15 bases between. CDR3 length: 14 amino acids. The germline V gene encodes CDR1 SQVTM and CDR2 ANQGSEA.

This clonotype was detected many times. The chain has TRBV29-1 and TRBJ1-5; D is undetermined. The CDR3 has 15 amino acids. V was pared by 8 bases and J by 0 bases, with 17 bases between. CDR1 is SQVTM and CDR2 is ANQGSEA in the germline V gene. Here the CDR3 DNA reads TGCAGCCCCCGGGGTCAACCGAATAGCAATCAGCCCCAGCATTTT. Translating gives CSPRGQPNSNQPQHF. The full variable domain, its missing parts supplied by reference TRBV29-1 and TRBJ1-5, is SAVISQKPSRDICQRGTSLTIQCQVDSQVTMMFWYRQQPGQSLTLIATANQGSEATYESGFVIDKFPISRPNLTFSTLTVSNMSPEDSSIYLCSPRGQPNSNQPQHFGDGTRLSIL.

This clonotype came up a few times. This chain joins TRBV5-1 and TRBJ1-1, with 7 bases matching TRBD1. Germline assignment: CDR1 SGHRS and CDR2 YFSETQ. The CDR3 is made up of 16 amino acids. Losses at the gene ends were 6 bases for V and 0 bases for J; bases not matched to a gene: 11. CDR3 DNA: TGCGCCAGCAACCTAGTGACAGGGACGATGAACACTGAAGCTTTCTTT. This sequence encodes CASNLVTGTMNTEAFF.

This clonotype was detected a few times. The V and J genes are TRBV7-2 and TRBJ2-5, with 9 nucleotides matching TRBD2. This CDR3 comprises 17 residues. J lost 2 bases, V lost 7 bases, and 14 bases had no gene match. Looked up from germline, CDR1 is SGHTA and CDR2 is FQGNSA. The CDR3, as DNA: TGTGCCAGCAATCCCGGGCCGACTAGCGGTTTACAAGAGACCCAGTACTTC. Translating it yields CASNPGPTSGLQETQYF.

This clonotype was counted many times. The chain uses TRBV24-1 and TRBJ2-3, with D possibly matching TRBD2 (5 bases). The CDR3 is 15 residues long. V was trimmed by 4 bases and J by 4 bases, leaving 14 bases between them. Germline V lookup: CDR1 KGHDR, CDR2 SFDVKD. The CDR3 loop is CATSEPTTGADTQYF. CDR3 nucleotides: TGTGCCACCAGTGAGCCGACCACCGGGGCAGATACGCAGTATTTT.

In its sample, this clonotype was seen many times. CDR3 DNA: TGTGCCAGCTCACCCGGGACTAGCGGGGGTTACTCCTACAATGAGCAGTTCTTC. This codes for CASSPGTSGGYSYNEQFF. The V gene is TRBV18, the J gene TRBJ2-1; 14 nucleotides match TRBD2. CDR3 size: 18 residues. J was trimmed by 0 bases and V by 3 bases; bases with no gene match: 4. Germline V lookup: CDR1 KGHSH, CDR2 LQKENI.

This clonotype was detected only a few times. J is TRBJ2-3 and V is TRBV7-2; 12 bases fit TRBD2. Looked up from germline, CDR1 is SGHTA and CDR2 is FQGNSA. With V trimmed by 0 bases and J by 3 bases, 4 bases remained unmatched. The CDR3 runs 17 residues. CDR3 sequence reads: CASSLAAGTSGTDTQYF. The CDR3, as DNA: TGTGCCAGCAGCTTAGCCGCCGGGACTAGCGGGACAGATACGCAGTATTTT.

V usage is TRBV28 and J usage is TRBJ1-5; D ambiguous. Per germline, CDR1 MDHEN and CDR2 SYDVKM. Trimming removed 2 bases from V and 0 bases from J, with 8 bases in between. CDR3 length: 15 amino acids. This CDR3 is CASSLVRYSNQPQHF. CDR3 bases: TGTGCCAGCAGTTTAGTCAGATATAGCAATCAGCCCCAGCATTTT.

The J gene is TRBJ1-5, the V gene TRBV11-2; TRBD1 aligns across 8 bases. CDR1 is SGHAT and CDR2 is FQNNGV in the germline V gene. The length of the CDR3 is 14 residues. J gave up 3 bases and V 6 bases, and 4 bases lay outside the gene matches. This chain's CDR3 is CASSQTGDNQPQHF. In nucleotides, the CDR3 is TGTGCCAGCAGTCAGACAGGGGACAATCAGCCCCAGCATTTT.